This is a list of T cell receptor beta chains from one sample in a study of long-term antiretroviral therapy in people with HIV. The data were produced by immunoSEQ multiplex PCR, yet TCRdb's version contains in-frame clones alone and is incomplete. The sample includes roughly 20,000 clones, 90% of them seen just once. The sample consisted of unsorted PBMCs, taken approximately 4.5 years before starting antiretroviral therapy. These TCRs come from a woman aged 25 to 39 with HIV. Each CDR3 is given with its conserved first and last residue. D genes are given only for firm matches. Clone sizes are given selectively: once, few, many, or a class where the clone is expanded.

d_call,v_call,j_call,clone_size,cdr3_aa,cdr3_nt
.,TRBV6-5,TRBJ1-4,.,CASSYGRSTNEKLFF,TGTGCCAGCAGTTACGGGCGATCAACTAATGAAAAACTGTTTTTT
TRBD1,TRBV6-5,TRBJ1-1,.,CASGQQGDTEAFF,TGTGCCAGCGGTCAACAGGGGGACACTGAAGCTTTCTTT
TRBD2,TRBV10-3,TRBJ2-7,.,CAISEGGGGYEQYF,TGTGCCATCAGTGAGGGCGGCGGGGGCTACGAGCAGTACTTC
.,TRBV19,TRBJ1-5,.,CASSIDPPMGQPQHF,TGTGCCAGTAGTATAGATCCCCCCATGGGACAGCCCCAGCATTTT
.,TRBV4-1,TRBJ1-2,.,CASSQERGGAYGYTF,TGCGCCAGCAGCCAAGAACGGGGGGGCGCCTATGGCTACACCTTC
.,TRBV7-8,TRBJ2-5,.,CASSLSSETQYF,TGTGCCAGCAGCTTATCCAGCGAGACCCAGTACTTC
TRBD2,TRBV5-1,TRBJ2-6,.,CASSLDLAGGSSGANVLTF,TGCGCCAGCAGCTTGGATCTAGCGGGGGGTTCCTCTGGGGCCAACGTCCTGACTTTC
.,TRBV13,TRBJ1-1,.,CASSPNPTRINTEAFF,TGTGCCAGCAGCCCAAACCCGACGCGGATCAACACTGAAGCTTTCTTT
TRBD1,TRBV2,TRBJ2-7,.,CASSEGPGTGPYEQYF,TGTGCCAGCAGTGAAGGCCCCGGGACAGGGCCCTACGAGCAGTACTTC
.,TRBV5-1,TRBJ1-2,.,CASSLGAGYGYTF,TGCGCCAGCAGCTTAGGGGCTGGCTATGGCTACACCTTC
TRBD1,TRBV7-9,TRBJ2-7,.,CASSARQGKGAYEQYF,TGTGCCAGCAGCGCTAGACAGGGAAAGGGGGCCTACGAGCAGTACTTC
TRBD1,TRBV2,TRBJ1-4,few,CASRAGTGNEKLFF,TGTGCCAGCAGGGCCGGGACAGGGAACGAAAAACTGTTTTTT
.,TRBV29-1,TRBJ2-7,.,CSVAGPETNEQYF,TGCAGCGTTGCTGGTCCGGAAACCAACGAGCAGTACTTC
.,TRBV5-6,TRBJ2-1,.,CASSEGSSYNEQFF,TGTGCCAGCAGCGAGGGGAGCTCCTACAATGAGCAGTTCTTC
.,TRBV10-3,TRBJ2-7,.,CAISELGDSYEQYF,TGTGCCATCAGTGAGTTAGGGGACTCCTACGAGCAGTACTTC
.,TRBV30,TRBJ1-5,.,CAWSVGTAYSNQPQHF,TGTGCCTGGAGTGTCGGGACGGCTTATAGCAATCAGCCCCAGCATTTT
TRBD1,TRBV2,TRBJ1-2,.,CARKGQGGSYGYTF,TGTGCCAGGAAAGGACAGGGAGGGTCCTATGGCTACACCTTC
.,TRBV10-2,TRBJ1-5,.,CASSEGRTGGNQPQHF,TGCGCCAGCAGTGAGGGCCGGACGGGGGGCAATCAGCCCCAGCATTTT
TRBD1,TRBV7-8,TRBJ1-5,.,CASSFRAGTGGSPNQPQHF,TGTGCCAGCAGCTTCAGGGCCGGGACAGGGGGTTCCCCCAATCAGCCCCAGCATTTT